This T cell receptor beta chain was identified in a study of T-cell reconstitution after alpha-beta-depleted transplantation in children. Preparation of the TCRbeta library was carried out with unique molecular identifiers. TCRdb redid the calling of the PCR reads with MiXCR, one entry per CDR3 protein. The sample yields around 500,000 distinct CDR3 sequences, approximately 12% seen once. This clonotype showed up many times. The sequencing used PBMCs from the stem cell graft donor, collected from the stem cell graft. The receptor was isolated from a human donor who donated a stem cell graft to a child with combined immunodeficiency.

The CDR3 bases are TGTGCCAGCTCACGCGAGATTGACTACGAGCAGTACTTC. Translating it yields CASSREIDYEQYF. V usage is TRBV18 and J usage is TRBJ2-7; D is ambiguous. Germline V gives CDR1 KGHSH, CDR2 LQKENI. The CDR3 contains 13 residues. Trimming removed 4 bases at V and 3 bases at J, with 10 bases between.